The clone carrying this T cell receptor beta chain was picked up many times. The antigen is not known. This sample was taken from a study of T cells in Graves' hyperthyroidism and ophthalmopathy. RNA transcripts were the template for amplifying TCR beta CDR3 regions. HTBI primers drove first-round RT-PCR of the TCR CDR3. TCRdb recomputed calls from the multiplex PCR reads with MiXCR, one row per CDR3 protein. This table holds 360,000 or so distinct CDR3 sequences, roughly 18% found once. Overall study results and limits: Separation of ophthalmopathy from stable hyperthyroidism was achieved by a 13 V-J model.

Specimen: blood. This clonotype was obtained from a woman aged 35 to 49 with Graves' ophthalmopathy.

The CDR3 reads CATSDLTAYSNQPQHF. DNA for the CDR3: TGTGCCACCAGTGACCTGACAGCATATAGCAATCAGCCCCAGCATTTT. The V gene is TRBV24-1, the J gene TRBJ1-5; D may be TRBD1 (5 bases). Germline CDR1 KGHDR, CDR2 SFDVKD. The CDR3 is made up of 16 amino acids. V was cut by 4 bases and J by 0 bases, with 12 bases left in between.